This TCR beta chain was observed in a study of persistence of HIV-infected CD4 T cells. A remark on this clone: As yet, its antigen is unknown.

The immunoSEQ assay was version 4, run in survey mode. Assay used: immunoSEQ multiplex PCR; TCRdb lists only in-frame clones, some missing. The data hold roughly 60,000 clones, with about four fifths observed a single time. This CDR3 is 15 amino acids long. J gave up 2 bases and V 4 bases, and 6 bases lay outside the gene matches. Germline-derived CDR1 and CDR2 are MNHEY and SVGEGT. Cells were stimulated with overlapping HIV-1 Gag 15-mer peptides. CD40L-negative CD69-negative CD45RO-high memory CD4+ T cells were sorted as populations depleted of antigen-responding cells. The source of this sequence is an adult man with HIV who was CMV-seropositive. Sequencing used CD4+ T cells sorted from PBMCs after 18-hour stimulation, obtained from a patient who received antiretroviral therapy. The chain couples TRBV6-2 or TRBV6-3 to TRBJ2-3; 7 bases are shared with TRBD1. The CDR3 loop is CASSWGTEATDTQYF. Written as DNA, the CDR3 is TGTGCCAGCAGTTGGGGGACAGAAGCCACAGATACGCAGTATTTT.